This T cell receptor beta chain came from a study of T cells in Graves' hyperthyroidism and ophthalmopathy. Study at large: Before any treatment, at initial diagnosis, peripheral blood was collected. The study's findings and limits: Blood also carried most thyroid clonotypes expanded above 0.001.

The source material, RNA transcripts, was used to amplify TCR beta CDR3 regions. The primer set for the first-round RT-PCR of the TCR CDR3 was HTBI. A single record per CDR3 protein comes from TCRdb applying MiXCR to the multiplex PCR reads. The data contain roughly 700,000 distinct CDR3 sequences, 17% of them singletons. Lactation, pregnancy, other autoimmune disease or uncontrolled infection excluded patients. The PBMCs had their origin in 10 ml of fresh peripheral blood. This CDR3 region has 11 residues. V dropped 6 bases and J dropped 4 bases, with 9 bases sitting between them. Per the germline V gene, CDR1 is SQVTM and CDR2 is ANQGSEA. In this sample, this clonotype turned up a few times. Its antigen remains unidentified.

This TCR derives from a man in his forties or fifties with Graves' hyperthyroidism. Material: blood. V is TRBV29-1 and J is TRBJ2-5, with D tentatively TRBD2 (5 bases). CDR3 loop: CSVDLVETQYF. The DNA for the CDR3 is TGCAGCGTGGACTTAGTAGAGACCCAGTACTTC. Full variable domain (missing parts from reference TRBV29-1 and TRBJ2-5): SAVISQKPSRDICQRGTSLTIQCQVDSQVTMMFWYRQQPGQSLTLIATANQGSEATYESGFVIDKFPISRPNLTFSTLTVSNMSPEDSSIYLCSVDLVETQYFGPGTRLLVL.